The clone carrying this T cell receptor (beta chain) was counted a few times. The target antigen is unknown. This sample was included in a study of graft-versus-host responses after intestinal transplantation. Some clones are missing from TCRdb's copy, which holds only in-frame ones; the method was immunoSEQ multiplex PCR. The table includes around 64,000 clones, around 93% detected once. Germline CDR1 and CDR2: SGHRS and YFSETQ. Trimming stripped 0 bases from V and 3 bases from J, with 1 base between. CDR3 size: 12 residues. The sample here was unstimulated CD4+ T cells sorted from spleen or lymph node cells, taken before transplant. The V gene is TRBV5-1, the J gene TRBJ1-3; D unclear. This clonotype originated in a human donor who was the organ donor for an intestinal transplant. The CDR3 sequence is CASSLDGNTIYF. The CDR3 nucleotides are TGCGCCAGCAGCTTGGATGGAAACACCATATATTTT.